The present T cell receptor (beta chain) was sequenced within a study of cytomegalovirus exposure and HLA in healthy donors. Overall study results and limits: As confirmed in vitro, a few CMV-associated chains were specific for CMV antigens.

The CDR3 is made up of 15 amino acids. V dropped 0 bases and J dropped 2 bases, with 12 bases sitting between them. The germline V gene has CDR1 SGDLS and CDR2 YYNGEE. Only in-frame clones appear in the TCRdb table, and some are missing; sequencing was by immunoSEQ multiplex PCR. The sample lists roughly 140,000 clones; 88% were seen once. To note about this clone: Antigen unknown.

The chain carries TRBV9 and TRBJ2-7; D is possibly TRBD2 (6 bases). This clonotype was sampled from a young woman in good health and CMV-seropositive. The specimen sequenced was PBMCs. This CDR3 reads CASSVGGGEAYEQYF. The CDR3 region has the DNA TGTGCCAGCAGCGTAGGAGGCGGGGAAGCCTACGAGCAGTACTTC.